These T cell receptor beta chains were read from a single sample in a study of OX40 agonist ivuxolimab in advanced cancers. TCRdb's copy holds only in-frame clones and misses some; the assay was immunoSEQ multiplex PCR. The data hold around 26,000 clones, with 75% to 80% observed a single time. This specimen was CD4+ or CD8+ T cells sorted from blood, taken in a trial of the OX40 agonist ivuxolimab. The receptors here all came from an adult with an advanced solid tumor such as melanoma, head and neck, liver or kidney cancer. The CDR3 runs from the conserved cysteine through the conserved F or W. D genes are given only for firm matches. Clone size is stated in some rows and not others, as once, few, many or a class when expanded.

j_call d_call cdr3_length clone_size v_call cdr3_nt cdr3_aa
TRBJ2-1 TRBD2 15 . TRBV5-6 TGTGCCAGCGTCGAAGCGGGAGACTCCTACAATGAGCAGTTCTTC CASVEAGDSYNEQFF
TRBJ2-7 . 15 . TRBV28 TGTGCCAGCAGTATGGTCGGGGAATGGTCCTACGAGCAGTACTTC CASSMVGEWSYEQYF
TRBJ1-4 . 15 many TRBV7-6 TGTGCCAGCAGTTTTCGGGACGCCTCTAATGAAAAACTGTTTTTT CASSFRDASNEKLFF
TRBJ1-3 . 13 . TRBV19 TGTGCCACCCTGACAGTCTCTGGAAACACCATATATTTT CATLTVSGNTIYF
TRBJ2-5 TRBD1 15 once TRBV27 TGTGCCAGCAGGCCGACAGGGGGCGCATTAGAGACCCAGTACTTC CASRPTGGALETQYF
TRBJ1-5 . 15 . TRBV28 TGTGCCAGCAGACCACAGGGATATGATAATCAGCCCCAGCATTTT CASRPQGYDNQPQHF
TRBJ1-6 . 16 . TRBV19 TGTGCCAGTAGTAACCACGACGGACTGTATAATTCACCCCTCCACTTT CASSNHDGLYNSPLHF
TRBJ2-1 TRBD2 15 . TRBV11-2 TGTGCCAGCAGCTTAGGAGCGGGAGGCGCCGTGGGGCAGTTCTTC CASSLGAGGAVGQFF
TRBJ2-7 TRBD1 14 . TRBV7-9 TGTGCCAGCAGCTTAGGTGGGACAGACTACGAGCAGTACTTC CASSLGGTDYEQYF
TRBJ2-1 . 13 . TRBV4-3 TGCGCCAGCAGCCAACTCGGCGGGGTTGAGCAGTTCTTC CASSQLGGVEQFF
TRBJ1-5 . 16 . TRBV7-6 TGTGCCAGCAGCCCATCTGTGGCAGGACCCAATCAGCCCCAGCATTTT CASSPSVAGPNQPQHF
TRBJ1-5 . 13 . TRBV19 TGTGCCAGTACAGGGGAAGGCAATCAGCCCCAGCATTTT CASTGEGNQPQHF
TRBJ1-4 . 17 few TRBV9 TGTGCCAGCAGCGTAGGGGTCGGGGTTGGAACTAATGAAAAACTGTTTTTT CASSVGVGVGTNEKLFF
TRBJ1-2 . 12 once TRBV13 TGTGCCAGCAGATTGGGGGCAGGGGGCTACACCTTC CASRLGAGGYTF
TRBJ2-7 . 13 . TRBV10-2 TGCGCCAGCCAGTGGATCTCGGAGGGTGAGCAGTACTTC CASQWISEGEQYF
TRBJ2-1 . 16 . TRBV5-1 TGCGCCAGCAGTTTGGGACGGCCAAATGGGAATAATGAGCAGTTCTTC CASSLGRPNGNNEQFF
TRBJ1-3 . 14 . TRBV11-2 TGTGCCAGCAGCTTCTTGGGAGACGGAAACACCATATATTTT CASSFLGDGNTIYF
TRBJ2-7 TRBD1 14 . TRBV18 TGTGCCAGCTCACTTACAGGGGTTTTGTACGAGCAGTACTTC CASSLTGVLYEQYF
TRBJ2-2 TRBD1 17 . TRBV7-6 TGTGCCAGCAGCTTAGCCTGGGGACAGGGGCCGTTGGGGGAGCTGTTTTTT CASSLAWGQGPLGELFF
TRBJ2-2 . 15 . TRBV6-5 TGTGCCAGCAGCTCGGGTCGGTCCGACACCGGGGAGCTGTTTTTT CASSSGRSDTGELFF
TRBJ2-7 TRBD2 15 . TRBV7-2 TGTGCCAGCAGCTGGACTAGCGGAACGACCTACGAGCAGTACTTC CASSWTSGTTYEQYF
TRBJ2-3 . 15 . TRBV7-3 TGTGCCAGCAGCTTAACAGTTGGGAACACAGATACGCAGTATTTT CASSLTVGNTDTQYF
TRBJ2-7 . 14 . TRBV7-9 TGTGCCAGCAGCCTAACGGGCCAGCGCTACGAGCAGTACTTC CASSLTGQRYEQYF
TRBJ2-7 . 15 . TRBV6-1 TGTGCCAGCATACATCTGGCTAGCGCCTCCTACGAGCAGTACTTC CASIHLASASYEQYF
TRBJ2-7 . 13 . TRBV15 TGTGCCACCAGCAGCCTCCGATCCTACGAGCAGTACTTC CATSSLRSYEQYF
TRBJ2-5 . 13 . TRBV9 TGTGCCAGCAGCGGGGGCCGCCAAGAGACCCAGTACTTC CASSGGRQETQYF
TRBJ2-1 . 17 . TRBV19 TGTGCCAGTAGTATATCGGGGGGCCAGGGCTCCTACAATGAGCAGTTCTTC CASSISGGQGSYNEQFF
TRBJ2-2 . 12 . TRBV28 TGTGCCAGCAGTTTATTTTCCGGGGAGCTGTTTTTT CASSLFSGELFF
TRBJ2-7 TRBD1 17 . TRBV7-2 TGTGCCAGCAGCTTTCGGGGTGTCGGGACAGTGGTGTACGAGCAGTACTTC CASSFRGVGTVVYEQYF
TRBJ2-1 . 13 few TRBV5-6 TGTGCCAGCAGCTTGGAAGCGTTCGATGAGCAGTTCTTC CASSLEAFDEQFF
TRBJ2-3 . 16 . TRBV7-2 TGTGCCAGCAGCCCTCGACAGGGAGGAGCGACAGATACGCAGTATTTT CASSPRQGGATDTQYF
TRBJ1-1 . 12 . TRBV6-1 TGTGCCAGCAGCCTATTGGACACTGAAGCTTTCTTT CASSLLDTEAFF
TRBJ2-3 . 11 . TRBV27 TGTGCCACCAGCCTAGGGACCCAATCCCATTTT CATSLGTQSHF
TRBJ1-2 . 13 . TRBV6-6 TGTGCCAGCAGTTGGGGACCTAACTATGGCTACACCTTC CASSWGPNYGYTF
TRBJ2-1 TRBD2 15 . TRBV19 TGTGCCAGTAGTACAGGACTAGCGGCCTACAATGAGCAGTTCTTC CASSTGLAAYNEQFF
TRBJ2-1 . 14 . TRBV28 TGTGCCAGCAGTTTAGCCCTTGGCTACAATGAGCAGTTCTTC CASSLALGYNEQFF
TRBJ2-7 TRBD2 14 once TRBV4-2 TGTGCCAGCAGCCCCGGGACTAGCGGATTCGAGCAGTACTTC CASSPGTSGFEQYF
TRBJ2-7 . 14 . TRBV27 TGTGCCAGCAGTTTATCCCCGGGACCCTACGAGCAGTACTTC CASSLSPGPYEQYF
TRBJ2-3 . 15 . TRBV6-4 TGTGCCAGCAGTACGGGGGCGGGAAGCACAGATACGCAGTATTTT CASSTGAGSTDTQYF
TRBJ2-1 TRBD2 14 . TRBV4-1 TGCGCCAGCAGCCAAGGCGGCGGGGGGGATGAGCAGTTCTTC CASSQGGGGDEQFF
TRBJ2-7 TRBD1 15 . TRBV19 TGTGCCAGTAGTATCCCTGGGACAGCGTCCTACGAGCAGTACTTC CASSIPGTASYEQYF
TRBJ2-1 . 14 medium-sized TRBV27 TGTGCCAGCAGTCCCGGAGCGGAATACAATGAGCAGTTCTTC CASSPGAEYNEQFF
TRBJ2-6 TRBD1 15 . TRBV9 TGTGCCAGCAGCGCCAGGGGGCTTGGGGCCAACGTCCTGACTTTC CASSARGLGANVLTF
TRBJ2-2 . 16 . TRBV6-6 TGTGCCAGCAGTTACAGGGTGGTCGTGAGCACCGGGGAGCTGTTTTTT CASSYRVVVSTGELFF
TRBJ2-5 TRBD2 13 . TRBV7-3 TGTGCCAGCGGGACTAGCGGGGTAGAGACCCAGTACTTC CASGTSGVETQYF
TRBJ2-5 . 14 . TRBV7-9 TGTGCCAGCAGCGAGGGCCGGGGAGGAGAGACCCAGTACTTC CASSEGRGGETQYF
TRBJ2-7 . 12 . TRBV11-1 TGTGCCAGCAGCGGGGCAGCCTACGAGCAGTACTTC CASSGAAYEQYF
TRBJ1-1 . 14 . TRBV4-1 TGCGCCAGCAGCCAAGATTGGGCAAACACTGAAGCTTTCTTT CASSQDWANTEAFF
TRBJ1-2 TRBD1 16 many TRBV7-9 TGTGCCAGCAGCTTCCGGGACAGGGGAGGGAAGCATGGCTACACCTTC CASSFRDRGGKHGYTF